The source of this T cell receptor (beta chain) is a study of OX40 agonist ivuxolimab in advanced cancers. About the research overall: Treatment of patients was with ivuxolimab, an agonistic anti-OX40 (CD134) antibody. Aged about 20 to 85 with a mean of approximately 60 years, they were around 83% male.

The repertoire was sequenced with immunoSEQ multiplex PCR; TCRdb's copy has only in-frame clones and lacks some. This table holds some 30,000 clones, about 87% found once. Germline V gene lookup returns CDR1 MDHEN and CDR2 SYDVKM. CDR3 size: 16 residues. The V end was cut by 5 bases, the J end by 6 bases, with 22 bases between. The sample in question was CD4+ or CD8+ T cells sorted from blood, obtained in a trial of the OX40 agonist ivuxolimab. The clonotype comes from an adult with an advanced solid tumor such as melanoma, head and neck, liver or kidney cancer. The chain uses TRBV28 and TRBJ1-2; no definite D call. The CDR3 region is CASSPLAGPLSNGYTF. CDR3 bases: TGTGCCAGCAGTCCGCTGGCCGGGCCATTATCGAATGGCTACACCTTC.